This T cell receptor beta chain was obtained from a study of OX40 agonist ivuxolimab in advanced cancers. Overall study: Dose-escalation patients' cancers were hepatocellular carcinoma, melanoma, renal cell or head and neck cancer. It was permissible to have had prior anti-PD-1, anti-PD-L1 or anti-CTLA-4 therapy, and around 43% had some.

With regard to this clone: Its antigen is unknown.

Libraries were prepared by immunoSEQ multiplex PCR; TCRdb keeps only in-frame clonotypes and omits some of them. Of some 90,000 clones detected, around 87% appear once; the ten largest clones hold approximately 4%. Study observations and caveats: CD8+ T cells averaged more expanded clones than CD4+.

This receptor was obtained from an adult with an advanced solid tumor such as melanoma, head and neck, liver or kidney cancer. The input for sequencing was CD4+ or CD8+ T cells sorted from blood, taken in a trial of the OX40 agonist ivuxolimab.

CDR3 nucleotide sequence: TGCGCCAGCAGCAGCGGACTAGCGGGGAGCTCCTACAATGAGCAGTTCTTC. Its protein product is CASSSGLAGSSYNEQFF. The chain uses TRBV5-1 and TRBJ2-1; TRBD2 matches at 12 bases. The CDR3 runs 17 residues. CDR1 and CDR2 from the germline V gene are SGHRS and YFSETQ. The V segment lost 4 bases and the J segment 0 bases; nucleotides outside the gene matches: 5. The whole variable domain, remainder taken from reference TRBV5-1 and TRBJ2-1, is KAGVTQTPRYLIKTRGQQVTLSCSPISGHRSVSWYQQTPGQGLQFLFEYFSETQRNKGNFPGRFSGRQFSNSRSEMNVSTLELGDSALYLCASSSGLAGSSYNEQFFGPGTRLTVL.